This T cell receptor beta chain was found in a study of CD8 T cells in ankylosing spondylitis. General study findings and limits: A number of the motif variants had already been described in reactive arthritis synovial fluid and blood.

Worth noting for this clonotype: Its matching antigen is unknown.

The CDR3 loop spans 9 amino acids. CDR1 and CDR2 (germline): SNHLY, FYNNEI. A quantitative 5'-RACE method, one with molecular barcodes, was used to make TCR beta libraries. TCRdb independently ran MiXCR on the 5' RACE reads; one entry per CDR3 protein. The repertoire includes 150,000 to 200,000 distinct CDR3 sequences, roughly 31% of them detected once, and approximately 5.9% sits in the top ten. Sequences were obtained from synovial fluid, either unsorted or a sorted T cell fraction (not recorded which). The V and J genes are TRBV2 and TRBJ2-3; no clear D. This clonotype was obtained from a male donor with ankylosing spondylitis. CDR3 DNA sequence: TGTGCTCTCACAGATACGCAGTATTTT. Residues: CALTDTQYF.